This T cell receptor (beta chain) emerged from a study of T cells in Graves' hyperthyroidism and ophthalmopathy. Germline-derived CDR1 and CDR2 are SEHNR and FQNEAQ (reference sequence). Trimming removed 5 bases at V and 6 bases at J, with 24 bases between. The CDR3 runs to 17 residues. This clonotype was seen many times. Authors of the study amplified TCR beta CDR3 regions from RNA transcripts. In the first-round RT-PCR of the TCR CDR3, the HTBI primer set was used. TCRdb redid the calling of the multiplex PCR reads with MiXCR, one entry per CDR3 protein. The sample lists about 410,000 distinct CDR3 sequences, around 15% occurring once. Not enrolled were patients with uncontrolled infection, other autoimmune disease, pregnancy or lactation.

The material sequenced was blood. The clonotype originates from a man between 18 and 35 years old with Graves' ophthalmopathy. The rearrangement joins TRBV7-9 to TRBJ2-3; D tentatively reads TRBD1 or TRBD2 (5 bases each). Written as DNA, the CDR3 is TGTGCCAGCAGCCCCGGGGCGACGGGATGGGAGACGGATACGCAGTATTTT. Amino acids: CASSPGATGWETDTQYF. The complete variable domain, with remaining parts taken from reference TRBV7-9 and TRBJ2-3, reads DTGVSQNPRHKITKRGQNVTFRCDPISEHNRLYWYRQTLGQGPEFLTYFQNEAQLEKSRLLSDRFSAERPKGSFSTLEIQRTEQGDSAMYLCASSPGATGWETDTQYFGPGTRLTVL.